Below, 15 T cell receptor beta chains from the same sample are listed, as sequenced in a study of T cells in Graves' hyperthyroidism and ophthalmopathy. TCR beta CDR3 region amplification was performed from RNA transcripts. Researchers ran a first-round RT-PCR on the TCR CDR3 using the HTBI primer set. MiXCR, run by TCRdb on the multiplex PCR reads, gives a single entry per CDR3 protein. The table records more than 500,000 distinct CDR3 sequences, around 15% of them present only once. Sequencing was done on a sample of blood. These TCRs come from a woman aged 40 to 50 with Graves' ophthalmopathy.

This clonotype was seen many times. The chain combines TRBV30 with TRBJ1-1; a possible D gene is TRBD1 (5 bases). Between the trimmed V and J ends, which lost 0 bases and 2 bases, there was a span of 7 bases. The CDR3 runs to 13 residues. Germline CDR1 is GTSNPN and CDR2 is SVGIG (reference sequence). CDR3 in DNA: TGTGCCTGGAGTGTAGGGGAAAACACTGAAGCTTTCTTT. Translation: CAWSVGENTEAFF. Variable domain in full (rest from reference TRBV30 and TRBJ1-1): SQTIHQWPATLVQPVGSPLSLECTVEGTSNPNLYWYRQAAGRGLQLLFYSVGIGQISSEVPQNLSASRPQDRQFILSSKKLLLSDSGFYLCAWSVGENTEAFFGQGTRLTVV.

To note about this clonotype: A much larger clone differs from this one at a single base, so this may be a read error. Lacking the conserved final phenylalanine or tryptophan, this CDR3 likely reflects a read error. The chain links TRBV10-3 to TRBJ1-2; 7 bases agree with TRBD1. Losses at the gene ends were 7 bases for V and 8 bases for J; bases not matched to a gene: 7. The CDR3 contains 12 residues. Germline V gene data show CDR1 as ENHRY and CDR2 as SYGVKD. The CDR3 reads CAIKRTGEGYTS. Written as DNA, the CDR3 is TGTGCCATCAAGAGGACAGGAGAGGGCTACACCTCC.

A few counts support this clonotype. This chain connects TRBV7-2 to TRBJ2-2; D ambiguous. There are 17 residues in the CDR3. Looked up from germline, CDR1 is SGHTA and CDR2 is FQGNSA. Between the trimmed V and J ends, which lost 0 bases and 0 bases, there was a span of 11 bases. This CDR3 is CASSLALAVANTGELFF. CDR3 DNA sequence: TGTGCCAGCAGCTTAGCGCTGGCCGTCGCGAACACCGGGGAGCTGTTTTTT.

The chain couples TRBV30 to TRBJ2-2, with 8 nucleotides matching TRBD1. V trimming: 4 bases; J trimming: 3 bases; junction bases outside the gene matches: 7. The CDR3 extends over 15 amino acids. Per the germline V gene, CDR1 is GTSNPN and CDR2 is SVGIG (reference sequence). CDR3 sequence (DNA): TGTGCCTGGAAAGGGACAGGTCTCGACACCGGGGAGCTGTTTTTT. Its protein is CAWKGTGLDTGELFF.

The V gene is TRBV6-5, the J gene TRBJ1-2; 9 nucleotides align to TRBD1. CDR1 and CDR2 (germline): MNHEY, SVGAGI. The V gene end was trimmed by 8 bases and the J gene end by 5 bases; junction bases not matched to a gene: 9. This CDR3 is built from 14 residues. In DNA, the CDR3 is TGTGCCAGCGGATACGACAGGGGGGAATATGGCTACACCTTC. Protein: CASGYDRGEYGYTF.

There are a few counts of this clonotype. J is TRBJ1-3 and V is TRBV6-1; D is unresolved. Between the trimmed V and J ends, which lost 4 bases and 4 bases, there was a span of 14 bases. Germline lookup yields CDR1 MNHNS and CDR2 SASEGT. This CDR3 has 15 residues. The CDR3 region has the DNA TGTGCCAGCAGTGGCACCAGCCAGCCCGGAAACACCATATATTTT. This encodes CASSGTSQPGNTIYF.

This clonotype was observed a handful of times. The CDR3 coding sequence is TGTGCCAGCAGCCCAGTAGCGGGAGGGCCTAGGTATGAGCAGTTCTTC. This encodes CASSPVAGGPRYEQFF. J is TRBJ2-1 and V is TRBV11-2; 11 positions agree with TRBD2. Germline V gene sequence: CDR1 SGHAT, CDR2 FQNNGV. This CDR3 contains 16 residues. V shed 5 bases and J 8 bases; nucleotides not matched to a gene: 11.

This clonotype was seen at least ten times. This sequence joins TRBV28 and TRBJ2-7; D gene ambiguous. The V end was cut by 2 bases, the J end by 0 bases, with 2 bases between. CDR3 length: 12 residues. Germline CDR1 is MDHEN and CDR2 is SYDVKM. The DNA of the CDR3 is TGTGCCAGCAGTTTAAACTCCTACGAGCAGTACTTC. Translating gives CASSLNSYEQYF.

The chain joins TRBV30 to TRBJ2-7; D possibly matches TRBD1 or TRBD2 (5 bases each). V was shortened by 3 bases and J by 1 base, with 16 bases between the two germline ends. Germline CDR1 is GTSNPN and CDR2 is SVGIG (reference sequence). The CDR3 covers 15 residues. The CDR3 is CAWRAGTGQSYEQYF. The DNA of the CDR3 is TGTGCCTGGAGGGCCGGGACGGGTCAATCCTACGAGCAGTACTTC.

There are a few counts of this clonotype. The gene calls are TRBV7-2 and TRBJ1-5, with D uncertain. CDR1 and CDR2 (germline): SGHTA, FQGNSA. The CDR3 runs 13 residues. V was cut by 5 bases and J by 11 bases, with 16 bases left in between. This CDR3 is CASSPDPITAQHF. The CDR3 DNA sequence: TGTGCCAGCAGCCCCGATCCAATCACAGCCCAGCATTTT.

There are many counts of this clonotype. The V and J genes are TRBV12-3 or TRBV12-4 and TRBJ1-3, with 8 bases that match TRBD1. V gave up 6 bases and J gave up 0 bases; unmatched junction bases: 4. CDR3 length: 15 residues. This CDR3 is CASSRQGPSGNTIYF. In DNA, the CDR3 is TGTGCCAGCAGCCGACAGGGGCCCTCTGGAAACACCATATATTTT.

This clonotype was observed a few times. The gene calls are TRBV10-3 and TRBJ1-5, with 7 bases matching TRBD1. J was trimmed by 2 bases and V by 6 bases; bases with no gene match: 4. This CDR3 has 14 amino acids. Germline CDR1 reads ENHRY; CDR2 reads SYGVKD. CDR3 loop: CAISRDSGNQPQHF. CDR3 nucleotides: TGTGCCATCAGCCGGGACAGCGGCAATCAGCCCCAGCATTTT.

This clonotype showed up many times. This chain links TRBV25-1 with TRBJ2-2; 7 nucleotides agree with TRBD1. V gave up 9 bases and J gave up 2 bases; unmatched junction bases: 6. Germline loops: CDR1 MGHDK, CDR2 SYGVNS. The CDR3 spans 14 residues. The CDR3 DNA follows: TGTGCCAGTGCGACAGGGCACAACACCGGGGAGCTGTTTTTT. This translates into CASATGHNTGELFF.

This clonotype was seen ten or more times. The chain is built from TRBV28 and TRBJ1-1; D gene ambiguous. Trimming shortened V by 7 bases and J by 0 bases, and 15 bases separated the two germline ends. The CDR3 runs 15 residues. CDR1 and CDR2 (germline): MDHEN, SYDVKM. This chain's CDR3 is CASNLLGQLNTEAFF. The CDR3 DNA sequence: TGTGCCAGCAACCTCCTTGGGCAGTTGAACACTGAAGCTTTCTTT.

The genes are TRBV7-2 and TRBJ2-7; 12 bases are shared with TRBD2. The V segment lost 1 base and the J segment 5 bases; nucleotides outside the gene matches: 3. CDR1 is SGHTA, CDR2 FQGNSA, per germline. The CDR3 totals 15 residues. The CDR3 here is CASSLVLAGGHEQYF. As DNA, the CDR3 is TGTGCCAGCAGCTTAGTACTAGCGGGAGGCCACGAGCAGTACTTC. Filled out from reference TRBV7-2 and TRBJ2-7, the complete variable domain reads GAGVSQSPSNKVTEKGKDVELRCDPISGHTALYWYRQSLGQGLEFLIYFQGNSAPDKSGLPSDRFSAERTGGSVSTLTIQRTQQEDSAVYLCASSLVLAGGHEQYFGPGTRLTVT.